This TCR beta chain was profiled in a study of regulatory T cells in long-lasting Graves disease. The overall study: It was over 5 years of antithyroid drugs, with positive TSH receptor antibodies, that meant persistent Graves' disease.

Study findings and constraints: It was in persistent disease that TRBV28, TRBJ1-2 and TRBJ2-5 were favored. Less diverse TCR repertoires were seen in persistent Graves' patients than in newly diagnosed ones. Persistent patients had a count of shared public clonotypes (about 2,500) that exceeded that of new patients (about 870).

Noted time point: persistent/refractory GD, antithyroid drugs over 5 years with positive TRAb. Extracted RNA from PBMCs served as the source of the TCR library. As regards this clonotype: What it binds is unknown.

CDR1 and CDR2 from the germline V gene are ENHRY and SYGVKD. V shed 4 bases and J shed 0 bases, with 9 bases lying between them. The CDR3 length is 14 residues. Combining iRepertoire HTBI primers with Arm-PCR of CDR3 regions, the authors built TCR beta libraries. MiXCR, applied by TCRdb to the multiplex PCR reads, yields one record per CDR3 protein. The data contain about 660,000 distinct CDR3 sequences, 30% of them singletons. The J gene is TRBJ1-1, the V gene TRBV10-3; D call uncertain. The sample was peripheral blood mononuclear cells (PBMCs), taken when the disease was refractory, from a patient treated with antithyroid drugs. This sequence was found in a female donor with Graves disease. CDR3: CAISVGHLNTEAFF. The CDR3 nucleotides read TGTGCCATCAGTGTTGGGCACCTGAACACTGAAGCTTTCTTT.